The T cell receptor (beta chain) under discussion was sequenced for a study of T cell responses to AZD1222 COVID-19 vaccine. Germline-derived CDR1 and CDR2 are SGHDT and YYEEEE. Trimming took off 0 bases at V and 0 bases at J, with 9 bases between the two ends. The length of the CDR3 is 15 residues. Some clones are missing from TCRdb's copy, which holds only in-frame ones; the method was immunoSEQ multiplex PCR. This repertoire shows about 79,000 clones, around 84% found once; its top ten account for around 20%. Sequencing used peripheral blood, obtained on day 0 of AZD1222 vaccination. The clonotype comes from an adult in good health. This chain connects TRBV5-6 to TRBJ1-1, with D hard to call. The CDR3 sequence is CASSLDGEMNTEAFF. CDR3 DNA: TGTGCCAGCAGCTTGGATGGGGAAATGAACACTGAAGCTTTCTTT.